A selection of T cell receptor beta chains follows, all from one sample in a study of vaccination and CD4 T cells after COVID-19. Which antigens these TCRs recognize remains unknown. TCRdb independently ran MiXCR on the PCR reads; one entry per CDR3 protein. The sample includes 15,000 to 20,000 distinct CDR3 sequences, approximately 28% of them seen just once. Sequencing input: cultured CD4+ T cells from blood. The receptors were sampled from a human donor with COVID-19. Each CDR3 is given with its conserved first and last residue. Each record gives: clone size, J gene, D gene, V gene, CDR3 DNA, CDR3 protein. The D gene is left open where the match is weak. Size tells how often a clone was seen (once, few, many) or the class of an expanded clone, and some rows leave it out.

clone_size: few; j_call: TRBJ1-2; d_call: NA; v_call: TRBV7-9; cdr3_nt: TGTGCCAGCAGCGAATACCGGGATAGTCATGGCTACACCTTC; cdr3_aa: CASSEYRDSHGYTF
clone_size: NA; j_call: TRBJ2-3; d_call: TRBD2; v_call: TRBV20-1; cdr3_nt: TGCAGTGCTAGGACTAGCTCGGGCACAGATACGCAGTATTTT; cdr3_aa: CSARTSSGTDTQYF
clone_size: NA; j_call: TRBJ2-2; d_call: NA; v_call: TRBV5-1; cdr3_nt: TGCGCCAGCAGCACCGACAGGAGCACCGGGGAGCTGTTTTTT; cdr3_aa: CASSTDRSTGELFF
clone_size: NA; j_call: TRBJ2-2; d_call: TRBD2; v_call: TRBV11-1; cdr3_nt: TGTGCCAGCAGCGTGACTAGCGGGGGGGCAAGTACCGGGGAGCTGTTTTTT; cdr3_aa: CASSVTSGGASTGELFF
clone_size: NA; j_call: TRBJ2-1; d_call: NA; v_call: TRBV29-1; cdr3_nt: TGCAGCGTCGCAGGGGGGGATGAGCAGTTCTTC; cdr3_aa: CSVAGGDEQFF
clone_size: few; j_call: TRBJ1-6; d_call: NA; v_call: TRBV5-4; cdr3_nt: TGTGCCAGCAGGGGCGGAGAAGGGTCCAATAATTCACCCCTCCACTTT; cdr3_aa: CASRGGEGSNNSPLHF
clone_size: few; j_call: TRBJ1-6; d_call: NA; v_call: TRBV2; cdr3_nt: TGTGCCAGCCGTGGGGGGGGGCAAAATAATTCACCCCTCCACTTT; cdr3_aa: CASRGGGQNNSPLHF
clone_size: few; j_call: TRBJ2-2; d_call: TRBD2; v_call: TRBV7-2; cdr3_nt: TGTGCCAGCAGCACCCCTAGCGGGGGGAACACCGGGGAGCTGTTTTTT; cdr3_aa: CASSTPSGGNTGELFF
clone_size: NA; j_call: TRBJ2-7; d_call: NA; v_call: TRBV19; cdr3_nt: TGTGCCAGTAGTGTCCATTTGACCTACGAGCAGTACTTC; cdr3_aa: CASSVHLTYEQYF
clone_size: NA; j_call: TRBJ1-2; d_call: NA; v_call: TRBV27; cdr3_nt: TGTGCCAGCAGCGAATCGCGGGCCTCTAACTATGGCTACACCTTC; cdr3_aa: CASSESRASNYGYTF
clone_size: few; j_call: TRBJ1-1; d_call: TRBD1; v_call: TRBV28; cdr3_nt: TGTGCCAGCAGTTTATCAACCGGGACAGTGAACACTGAAGCTTTCTTT; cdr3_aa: CASSLSTGTVNTEAFF
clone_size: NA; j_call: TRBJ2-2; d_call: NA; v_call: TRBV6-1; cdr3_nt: TGTGCCAGCAGTACGATAATGGGGCTGACCGGGGAGCTGTTTTTT; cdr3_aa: CASSTIMGLTGELFF
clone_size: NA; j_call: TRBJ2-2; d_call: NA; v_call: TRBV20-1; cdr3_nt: TGCAGTGCAACCGGGACTGCGAACACCGGGGAGCTGTTTTTT; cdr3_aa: CSATGTANTGELFF
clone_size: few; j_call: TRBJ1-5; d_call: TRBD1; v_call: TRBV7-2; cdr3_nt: TGTGCCAGCAGCCCACCCGACAGGGGTCGGTATCAGCCCCAGCATTTT; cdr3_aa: CASSPPDRGRYQPQHF
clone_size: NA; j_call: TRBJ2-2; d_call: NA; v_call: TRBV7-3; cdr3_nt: TGTGCCAGCAGCCCCCAAGACAGGACGAACACCGGGGAGCTGTTTTTT; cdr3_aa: CASSPQDRTNTGELFF
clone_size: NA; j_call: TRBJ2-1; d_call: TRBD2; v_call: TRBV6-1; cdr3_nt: TGTGCCACGACTAGCGGGGGAGAGCAGTTCTTC; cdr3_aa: CATTSGGEQFF